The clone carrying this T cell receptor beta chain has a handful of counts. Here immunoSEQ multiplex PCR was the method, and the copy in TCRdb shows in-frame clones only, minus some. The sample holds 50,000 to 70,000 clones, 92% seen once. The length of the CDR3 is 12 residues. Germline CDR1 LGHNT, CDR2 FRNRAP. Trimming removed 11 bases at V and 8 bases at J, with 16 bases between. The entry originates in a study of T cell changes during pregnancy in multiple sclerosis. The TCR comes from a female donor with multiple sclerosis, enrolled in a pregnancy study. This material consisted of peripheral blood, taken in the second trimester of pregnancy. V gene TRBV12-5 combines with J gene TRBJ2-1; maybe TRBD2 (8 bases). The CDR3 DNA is TGTGCTGCCAACGGGAGGGGGCATGAGCAGTTCTTC. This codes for CAANGRGHEQFF. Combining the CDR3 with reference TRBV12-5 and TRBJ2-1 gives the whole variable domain DARVTQTPRHKVTEMGQEVTMRCQPILGHNTVFWYRQTMMQGLELLAYFRNRAPLDDSGMPKDRFSAEMPDATLATLKIQPSEPRDSAVYFCAANGRGHEQFFGPGTRLTVL.